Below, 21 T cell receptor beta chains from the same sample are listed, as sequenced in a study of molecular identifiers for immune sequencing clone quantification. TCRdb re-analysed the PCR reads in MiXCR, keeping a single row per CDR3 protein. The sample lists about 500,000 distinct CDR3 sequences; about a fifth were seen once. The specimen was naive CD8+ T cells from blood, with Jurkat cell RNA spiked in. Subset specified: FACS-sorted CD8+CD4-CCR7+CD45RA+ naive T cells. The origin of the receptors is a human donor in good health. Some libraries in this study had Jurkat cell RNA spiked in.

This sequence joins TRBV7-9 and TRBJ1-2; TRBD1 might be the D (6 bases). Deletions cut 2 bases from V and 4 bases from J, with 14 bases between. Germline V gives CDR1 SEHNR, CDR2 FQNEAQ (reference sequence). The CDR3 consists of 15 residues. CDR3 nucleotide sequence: TGTGCCAGCAGCTTAAAGACAGGCCCTACCTATGGCTACACCTTC. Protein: CASSLKTGPTYGYTF.

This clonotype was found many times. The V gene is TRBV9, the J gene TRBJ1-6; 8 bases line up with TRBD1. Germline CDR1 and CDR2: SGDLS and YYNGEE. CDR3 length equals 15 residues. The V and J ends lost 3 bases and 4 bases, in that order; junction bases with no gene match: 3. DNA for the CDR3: TGTGCCAGCAGCGAGACAGGGGAGTATAATTCACCCCTCCACTTT. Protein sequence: CASSETGEYNSPLHF.

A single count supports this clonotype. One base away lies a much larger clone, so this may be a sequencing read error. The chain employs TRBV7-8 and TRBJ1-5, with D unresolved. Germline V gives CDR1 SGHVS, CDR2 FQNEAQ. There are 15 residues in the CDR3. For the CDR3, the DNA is TGTGCCAGCAGCGTAGCCGATAATAGCAATCAGCCCCAGCATTTT. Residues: CASSVADNSNQPQHF.

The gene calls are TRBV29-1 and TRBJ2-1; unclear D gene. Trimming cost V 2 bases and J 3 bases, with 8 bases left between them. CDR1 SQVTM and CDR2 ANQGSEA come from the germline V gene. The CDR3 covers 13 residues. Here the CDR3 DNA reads TGCAGCGTTGAACCAGCCAACTACAATGAGCAGTTCTTC. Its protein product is CSVEPANYNEQFF.

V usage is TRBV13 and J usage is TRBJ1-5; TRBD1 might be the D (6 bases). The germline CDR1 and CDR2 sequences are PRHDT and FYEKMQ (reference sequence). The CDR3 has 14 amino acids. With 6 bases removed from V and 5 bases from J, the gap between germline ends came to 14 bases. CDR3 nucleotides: TGTGCCAGCAGTTCCGGGGGCCAACATCAGCCCCAGCATTTT. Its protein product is CASSSGGQHQPQHF.

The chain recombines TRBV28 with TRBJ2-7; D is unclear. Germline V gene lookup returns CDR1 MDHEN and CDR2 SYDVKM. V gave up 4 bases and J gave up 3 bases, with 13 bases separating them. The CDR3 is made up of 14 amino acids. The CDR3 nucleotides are TGTGCCAGCAGTTGGACCCCAACGGGCTACGAGCAGTACTTC. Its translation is CASSWTPTGYEQYF.

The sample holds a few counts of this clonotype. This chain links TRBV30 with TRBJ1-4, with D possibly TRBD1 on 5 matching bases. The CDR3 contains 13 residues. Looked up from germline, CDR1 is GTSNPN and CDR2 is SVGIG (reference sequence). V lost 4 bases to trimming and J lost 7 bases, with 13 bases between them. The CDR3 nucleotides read TGTGCCTGGACCCTGTACGGGGGTGAAAAACTGTTTTTT. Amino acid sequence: CAWTLYGGEKLFF.

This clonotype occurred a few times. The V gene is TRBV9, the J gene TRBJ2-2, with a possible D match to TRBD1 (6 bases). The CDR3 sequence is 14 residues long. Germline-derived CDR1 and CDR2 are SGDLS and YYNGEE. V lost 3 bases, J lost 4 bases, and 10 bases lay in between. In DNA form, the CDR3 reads TGTGCCAGCAGCGGGGGGCCGGGCACCGGGGAGCTGTTTTTT. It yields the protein CASSGGPGTGELFF. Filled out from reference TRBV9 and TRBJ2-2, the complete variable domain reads DSGVTQTPKHLITATGQRVTLRCSPRSGDLSVYWYQQSLDQGLQFLIQYYNGEERAKGNILERFSAQQFPDLHSELNLSSLELGDSALYFCASSGGPGTGELFFGEGSRLTVL.

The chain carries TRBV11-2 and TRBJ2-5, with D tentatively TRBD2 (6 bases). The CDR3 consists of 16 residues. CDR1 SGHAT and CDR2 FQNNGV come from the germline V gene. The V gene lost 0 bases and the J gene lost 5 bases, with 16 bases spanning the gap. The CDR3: CASSLDPTGEEETQYF. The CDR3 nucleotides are TGTGCCAGCAGCTTAGACCCTACGGGGGAGGAGGAGACCCAGTACTTC.

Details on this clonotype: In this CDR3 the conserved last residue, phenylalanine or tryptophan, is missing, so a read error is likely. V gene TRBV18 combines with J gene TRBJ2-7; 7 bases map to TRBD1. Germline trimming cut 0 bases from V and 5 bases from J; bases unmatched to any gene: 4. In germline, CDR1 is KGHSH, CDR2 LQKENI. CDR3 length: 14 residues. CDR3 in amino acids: CASSPPVGGNEQYI. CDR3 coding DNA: TGTGCCAGCTCACCACCGGTAGGGGGCAACGAGCAGTACATC.

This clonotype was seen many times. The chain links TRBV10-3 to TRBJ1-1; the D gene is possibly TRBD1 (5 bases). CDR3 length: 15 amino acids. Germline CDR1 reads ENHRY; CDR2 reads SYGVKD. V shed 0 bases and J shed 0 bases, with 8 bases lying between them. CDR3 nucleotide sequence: TGTGCCATCAGTGAGTCCGGGGGGATGAACACTGAAGCTTTCTTT. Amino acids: CAISESGGMNTEAFF.

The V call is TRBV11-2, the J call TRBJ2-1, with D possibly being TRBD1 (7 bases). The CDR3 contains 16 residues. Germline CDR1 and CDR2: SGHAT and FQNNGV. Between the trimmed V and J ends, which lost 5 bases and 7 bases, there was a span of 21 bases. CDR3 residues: CASSPRQGLGHNEQFF. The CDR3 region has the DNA TGTGCCAGCAGCCCTCGACAGGGACTCGGCCATAATGAGCAGTTCTTC.

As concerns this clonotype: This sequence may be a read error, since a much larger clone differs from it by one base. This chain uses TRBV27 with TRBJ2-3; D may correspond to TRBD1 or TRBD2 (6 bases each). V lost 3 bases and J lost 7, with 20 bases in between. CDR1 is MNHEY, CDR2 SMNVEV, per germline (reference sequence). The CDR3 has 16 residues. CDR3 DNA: TGTGCCAGCAGTTTGATCGGGAGCAGGGGAGCAAATACGCAGTATTTT. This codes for CASSLIGSRGANTQYF.

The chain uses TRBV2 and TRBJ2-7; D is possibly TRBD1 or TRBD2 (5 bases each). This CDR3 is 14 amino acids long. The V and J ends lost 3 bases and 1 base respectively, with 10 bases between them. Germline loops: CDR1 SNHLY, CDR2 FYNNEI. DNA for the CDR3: TGTGCCAGCAGTGACTGGGACGGGTCCTACGAGCAGTACTTC. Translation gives CASSDWDGSYEQYF. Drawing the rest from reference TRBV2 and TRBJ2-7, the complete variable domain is EPEVTQTPSHQVTQMGQEVILRCVPISNHLYFYWYRQILGQKVEFLVSFYNNEISEKSEIFDDQFSVERPDGSNFTLKIRSTKLEDSAMYFCASSDWDGSYEQYFGPGTRLTVT.

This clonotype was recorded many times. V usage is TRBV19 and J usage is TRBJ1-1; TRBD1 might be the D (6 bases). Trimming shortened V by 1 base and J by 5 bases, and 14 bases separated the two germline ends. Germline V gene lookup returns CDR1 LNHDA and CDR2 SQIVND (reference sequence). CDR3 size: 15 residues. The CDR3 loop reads CASSIGELQGTEAFF. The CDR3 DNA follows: TGTGCCAGTAGTATAGGTGAACTCCAGGGGACTGAAGCTTTCTTT.

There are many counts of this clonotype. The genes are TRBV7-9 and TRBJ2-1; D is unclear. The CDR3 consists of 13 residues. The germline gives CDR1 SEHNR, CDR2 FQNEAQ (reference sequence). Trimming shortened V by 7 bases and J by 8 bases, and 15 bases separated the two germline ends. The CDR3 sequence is CASTPPATDEQFF. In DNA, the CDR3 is TGTGCCAGCACCCCCCCGGCGACCGATGAGCAGTTCTTC. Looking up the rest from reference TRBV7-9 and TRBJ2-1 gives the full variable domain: DTGVSQNPRHKITKRGQNVTFRCDPISEHNRLYWYRQTLGQGPEFLTYFQNEAQLEKSRLLSDRFSAERPKGSFSTLEIQRTEQGDSAMYLCASTPPATDEQFFGPGTRLTVL.

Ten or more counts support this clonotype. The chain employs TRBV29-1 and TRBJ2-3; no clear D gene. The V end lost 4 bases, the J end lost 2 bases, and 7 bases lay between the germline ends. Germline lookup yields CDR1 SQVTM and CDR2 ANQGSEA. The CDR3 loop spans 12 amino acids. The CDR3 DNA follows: TGCAGCGTTGGGCTGATCACAGATACGCAGTATTTT. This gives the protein CSVGLITDTQYF.

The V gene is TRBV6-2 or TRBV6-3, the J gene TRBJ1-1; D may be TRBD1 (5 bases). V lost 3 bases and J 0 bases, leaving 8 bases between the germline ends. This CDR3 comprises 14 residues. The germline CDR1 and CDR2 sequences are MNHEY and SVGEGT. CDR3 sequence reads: CASSYHRLNTEAFF. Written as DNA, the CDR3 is TGTGCCAGCAGTTATCACAGGCTGAACACTGAAGCTTTCTTT.

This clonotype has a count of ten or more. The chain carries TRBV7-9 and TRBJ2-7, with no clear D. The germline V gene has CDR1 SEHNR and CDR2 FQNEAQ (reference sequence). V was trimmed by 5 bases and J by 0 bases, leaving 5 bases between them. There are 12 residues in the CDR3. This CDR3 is CASSPTSYEQYF. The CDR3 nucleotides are TGTGCCAGCAGCCCTACCTCCTACGAGCAGTACTTC.

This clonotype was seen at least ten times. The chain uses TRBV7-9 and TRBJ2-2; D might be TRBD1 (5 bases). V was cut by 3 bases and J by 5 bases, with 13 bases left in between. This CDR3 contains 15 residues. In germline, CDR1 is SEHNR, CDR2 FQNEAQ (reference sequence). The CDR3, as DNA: TGTGCCAGCAGCTTCAGCCAGGGTTGGACCGGGGAGCTGTTTTTT. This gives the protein CASSFSQGWTGELFF.

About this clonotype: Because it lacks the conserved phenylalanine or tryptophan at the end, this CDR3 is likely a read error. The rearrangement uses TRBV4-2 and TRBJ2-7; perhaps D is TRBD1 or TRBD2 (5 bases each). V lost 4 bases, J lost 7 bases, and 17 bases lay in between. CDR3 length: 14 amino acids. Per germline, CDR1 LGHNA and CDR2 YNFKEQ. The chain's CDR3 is CASSPSRDPGEQYL. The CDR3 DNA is TGTGCCAGCAGCCCGAGCCGGGACCCGGGGGAGCAGTACCTC.